This TCR beta chain was found in a study of blood T cell repertoires in COVID-19. Original methodology: Counts of nucleated cells, estimated from reference gene primer amplification, were obtained. Assay used: immunoSEQ multiplex PCR; TCRdb lists only in-frame clones, some missing. That table furnishes V, J and clone size, whereas the DNA furnished D and trimming. The table has tens of thousands of clones, around four fifths seen once. The CDR3 consists of 12 residues. Looked up from germline, CDR1 is SQVTM and CDR2 is ANQGSEA. The trim removed 3 bases at V and 2 bases at J, leaving 1 base unmatched. Sequencing was performed on peripheral blood. The sequence came from a woman aged 70-85 years with acute or convalescent COVID-19. This chain joins TRBV29-1 and TRBJ2-7; 7 bases are a match to TRBD1. Here the CDR3 DNA reads TGCAGCGTTGAGGGACAGACCTACGAGCAGTACTTC. Translated, it gives CSVEGQTYEQYF.